The 21 T cell receptor beta chains presented below share a single source sample, sequenced in a study of OX40 agonist ivuxolimab in advanced cancers. TCRdb keeps only in-frame clones here, not all; method: immunoSEQ multiplex PCR. The sample lists tens of thousands of clones; 86% were seen once. This specimen consisted of CD4+ or CD8+ T cells sorted from blood, obtained in a trial of the OX40 agonist ivuxolimab. The origin of the receptors is an adult with an advanced solid tumor such as melanoma, head and neck, liver or kidney cancer.

The V and J genes are TRBV2 and TRBJ2-5; 9 nucleotides line up with TRBD1. V gave up 8 bases and J gave up 4 bases; unmatched junction bases: 2. The CDR3 is made up of 12 amino acids. Germline lookup yields CDR1 SNHLY and CDR2 FYNNEI. Here the CDR3 DNA reads TGTGCCAGCCTGGACAGGGGAGAGACCCAGTACTTC. It encodes CASLDRGETQYF.

This clone has ten or more counts. V and J are TRBV6-5 and TRBJ1-5, with D unresolved. CDR1 and CDR2 (germline): MNHEY, SVGAGI. The CDR3 is 14 residues long. Trimming shortened V by 2 bases and J by 3 bases, and 8 bases separated the two germline ends. In DNA, the CDR3 is TGTGCCAGCAGTTACGGCAGGAACAATCAGCCCCAGCATTTT. The encoded protein is CASSYGRNNQPQHF.

The chain recombines TRBV12-5 with TRBJ1-5, with D uncertain. V lost 7 bases and J lost 1, with 11 bases in between. Germline lookup yields CDR1 LGHNT and CDR2 FRNRAP. This CDR3 has 14 amino acids. CDR3 in DNA: TGTGCTAGTGCCGCGGGATACAGCAATCAGCCCCAGCATTTT. Translated: CASAAGYSNQPQHF.

The CDR3 sequence is CASSFPVPPYEQYF. CDR3 DNA: TGTGCCAGCAGTTTTCCGGTACCCCCCTACGAGCAGTACTTC. The rearrangement joins TRBV28 to TRBJ2-7; no reliable D call. This CDR3 has 14 amino acids. Trimming took off 3 bases at V and 2 bases at J, with 11 bases between the two ends. Germline CDR1 and CDR2: MDHEN and SYDVKM.

The rearrangement joins TRBV5-1 to TRBJ2-3, with TRBD2 matching over 7 bases. The CDR3 is 17 amino acids. The germline V gene has CDR1 SGHRS and CDR2 YFSETQ. V lost 0 bases and J lost 0; bases outside the gene matches: 7. The CDR3 DNA follows: TGCGCCAGCAGCTTGGCTCTAGCGGAGCATAGCACAGATACGCAGTATTTT. This translates into CASSLALAEHSTDTQYF.

This clone has just one count. Because the CDR3's place on the DNA is in doubt, the DNA is left out and the CDR3 is given as listed by TCRdb. The chain employs TRBV28 and TRBJ2-5; TRBD2 is the table's D call and was not checked against the DNA. Germline-derived CDR1 and CDR2 are MDHEN and SYDVKM. The CDR3 has 13 amino acids, counting both end residues. The CDR3: CASSFRTFGAQYF.

This chain uses TRBV11-2 with TRBJ1-1; 10 bases line up with TRBD1. Unmatched junction bases numbered 4, after V lost 4 bases and J lost 8 bases. The CDR3 length is 13 residues. Per the germline V gene, CDR1 is SGHAT and CDR2 is FQNNGV. The CDR3 spells CASSSRQGAEAFF. The CDR3 bases are TGTGCCAGCAGCTCACGACAGGGGGCAGAAGCTTTCTTT.

The chain uses TRBV6-6 and TRBJ1-1, with 7 nucleotides matching TRBD1. The length of the CDR3 is 12 residues. Germline trimming cut 6 bases from V and 8 bases from J; bases unmatched to any gene: 6. Per the germline V gene, CDR1 is MNHNY and CDR2 is SVGAGI (reference sequence). CDR3 DNA sequence: TGTGCCAGCAGCCTACAGGGGAGAGAAGCTTTCTTT. Amino acid sequence: CASSLQGREAFF.

The chain carries TRBV7-8 and TRBJ2-1; 13 bases map to TRBD2. The length of the CDR3 is 19 residues. With V trimmed by 8 bases and J by 4 bases, 17 bases remained unmatched. Looked up from germline, CDR1 is SGHVS and CDR2 is FQNEAQ. DNA for the CDR3: TGTGCCAGCCGGCCCGGACTAGCGGGAGATGCGACGGGGTACAATGAGCAGTTCTTC. Protein product: CASRPGLAGDATGYNEQFF.

This clone showed up just a few times. This chain joins TRBV28 and TRBJ2-1; D is undetermined. V shed 7 bases and J shed 7 bases, with 8 bases lying between them. The CDR3 totals 11 residues. CDR1 and CDR2 (germline): MDHEN, SYDVKM. CDR3 sequence reads: CASTKLNEQFF. CDR3 nucleotide sequence: TGTGCCAGCACGAAGTTGAATGAGCAGTTCTTC.

This chain uses TRBV6-1 with TRBJ1-4; the D gene is possibly TRBD1 (5 bases). V lost 7 bases, J lost 8 bases, and 14 bases lay in between. This CDR3 region has 13 residues. From germline, CDR1 is MNHNS and CDR2 SASEGT. The CDR3 reads CASTVGGPEKLFF. In DNA, the CDR3 is TGTGCCAGCACCGTTGGGGGACCGGAAAAACTGTTTTTT.

The CDR3 DNA reads as TGTGCCAGCAGTGAGCAGACCCTAAGCAATGAGCAGTTCTTC. It specifies CASSEQTLSNEQFF. The rearrangement links TRBV2 to TRBJ2-1, with D unresolved. The V gene's germline CDR1 is SNHLY and CDR2 FYNNEI. Trimming removed 3 bases at V and 6 bases at J, with 12 bases between. This CDR3 region has 14 residues.

This chain connects TRBV6-5 to TRBJ2-2, with 7 bases that match TRBD2. The junction had 5 bases not matched to a gene; V was cut back by 8 bases and J by 2 bases. The length of the CDR3 is 14 residues. Germline lookup yields CDR1 MNHEY and CDR2 SVGAGI. CDR3 in DNA: TGTGCCAGCCAACTAGCGATCAACACCGGGGAGCTGTTTTTT. It encodes CASQLAINTGELFF.

CDR3 DNA: TGTGCCAGCAGAACAGTGAACACTGAAGCTTTCTTT. Translated: CASRTVNTEAFF. The J gene is TRBJ1-1, the V gene TRBV6-1, with unresolved D. Trimming left V 6 bases short and J 0 bases short, with 5 bases between. The CDR3 is 12 residues long. Germline V gives CDR1 MNHNS, CDR2 SASEGT.

The V call is TRBV5-5, the J call TRBJ2-7; TRBD1 agrees at 7 bases. This CDR3 is built from 19 residues. J lost 7 bases, V lost 2 bases, and 24 bases had no gene match. The germline CDR1 and CDR2 sequences are SGHKS and YYEKEE (reference sequence). Written as DNA, the CDR3 is TGTGCCAGCAGCTTTGCACTGTCGTACAGGGGAATTAACTACGAGGAGCAGTACTTC. Amino acids: CASSFALSYRGINYEEQYF.

The CDR3 DNA is TGTGCCAGCAGCCTTGGGACAGGAGCAATTGGGCCCCTCCACTTT. Residues: CASSLGTGAIGPLHF. The chain couples TRBV6-1 to TRBJ1-6; 8 positions match TRBD1. The CDR3 is 15 residues long. J lost 13 bases, V lost 6 bases, and 14 bases had no gene match. CDR1 and CDR2 (germline): MNHNS, SASEGT.

This clone was detected only a few times. The rearrangement links TRBV9 to TRBJ1-6, with 9 bases fitting TRBD1. V dropped 3 bases and J dropped 14; count of bases not matched to a gene: 6. The CDR3 has 13 amino acids. The germline CDR1 and CDR2 sequences are SGDLS and YYNGEE. The CDR3 DNA is TGTGCCAGCAGCGGGGACAGGGAATGGTCCCTCCACTTT. The encoded protein is CASSGDREWSLHF.

This rearrangement joins TRBV7-2 to TRBJ2-1; D possibly corresponds to TRBD1 (6 bases). V was trimmed by 4 bases and J by 7 bases, leaving 14 bases between them. There are 14 residues in the CDR3. Germline V CDR1 and CDR2: SGHTA, FQGNSA. The CDR3 sequence is CASSSRVRGNEQFF. In DNA form, the CDR3 reads TGTGCCAGCAGCTCCCGGGTCAGGGGAAATGAGCAGTTCTTC.

The V and J genes are TRBV19 and TRBJ1-5; the D is unclear. The CDR3 consists of 14 residues. CDR1 is LNHDA, CDR2 SQIVND, per germline (reference sequence). The V end lost 0 bases, the J end lost 0 bases, and 3 bases lay between the germline ends. CDR3 sequence: CASSIEGSNQPQHF. The CDR3 coding sequence is TGTGCCAGTAGTATAGAGGGTAGCAATCAGCCCCAGCATTTT.

The chain recombines TRBV18 with TRBJ2-5; 7 bases fit TRBD1. Per germline, CDR1 KGHSH and CDR2 LQKENI. CDR3 length: 13 residues. The trim removed 4 bases at V and 5 bases at J, leaving 4 bases unmatched. The CDR3: CASSQGAHETQYF. The CDR3 nucleotides are TGTGCCAGCTCACAGGGGGCGCATGAGACCCAGTACTTC. Looking up the rest from reference TRBV18 and TRBJ2-5 gives the full variable domain: NAGVMQNPRHLVRRRGQEARLRCSPMKGHSHVYWYRQLPEEGLKFMVYLQKENIIDESGMPKERFSAEFPKEGPSILRIQQVVRGDSAAYFCASSQGAHETQYFGPGTRLLVL.

This clone came up a few times. V usage is TRBV27 and J usage is TRBJ2-2, with 9 nucleotides matching TRBD1. J gave up 3 bases and V 7 bases, and 12 bases lay outside the gene matches. This CDR3 region has 17 residues. Germline values: CDR1 MNHEY, CDR2 SMNVEV (reference sequence). The DNA of the CDR3 is TGTGCCAGCACCCCGACTCTCCGGGACAGGGACACCGGGGAGCTGTTTTTT. Protein: CASTPTLRDRDTGELFF.